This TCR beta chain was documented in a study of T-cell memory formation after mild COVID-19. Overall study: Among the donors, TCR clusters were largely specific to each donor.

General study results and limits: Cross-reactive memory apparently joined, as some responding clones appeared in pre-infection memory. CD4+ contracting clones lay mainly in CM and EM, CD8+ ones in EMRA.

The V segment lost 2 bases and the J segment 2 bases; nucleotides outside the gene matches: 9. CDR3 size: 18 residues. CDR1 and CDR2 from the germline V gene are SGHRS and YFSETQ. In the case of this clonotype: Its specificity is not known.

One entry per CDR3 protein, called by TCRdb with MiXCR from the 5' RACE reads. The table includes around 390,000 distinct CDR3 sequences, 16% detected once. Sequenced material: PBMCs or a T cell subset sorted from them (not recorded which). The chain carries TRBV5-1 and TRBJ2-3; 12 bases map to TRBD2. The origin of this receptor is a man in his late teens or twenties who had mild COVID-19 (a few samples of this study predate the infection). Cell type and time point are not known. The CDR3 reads CASSLTTSGGLLTDTQYF. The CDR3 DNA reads TGCGCCAGCAGCTTAACCACTAGCGGGGGGCTCCTCACAGATACGCAGTATTTT.